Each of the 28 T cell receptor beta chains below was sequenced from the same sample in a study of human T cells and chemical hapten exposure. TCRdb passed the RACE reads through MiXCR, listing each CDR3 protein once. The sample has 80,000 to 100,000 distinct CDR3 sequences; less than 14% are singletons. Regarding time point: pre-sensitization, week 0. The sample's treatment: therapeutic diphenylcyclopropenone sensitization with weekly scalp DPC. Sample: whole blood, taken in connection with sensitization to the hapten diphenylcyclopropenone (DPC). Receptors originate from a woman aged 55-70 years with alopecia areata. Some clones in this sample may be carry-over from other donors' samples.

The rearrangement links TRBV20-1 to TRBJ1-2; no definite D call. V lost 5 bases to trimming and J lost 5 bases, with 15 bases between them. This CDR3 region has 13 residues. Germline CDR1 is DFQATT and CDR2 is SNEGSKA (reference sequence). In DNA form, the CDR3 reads TGCAGTGCTTCCCTGCCGGGGTATTATGGCTACACCTTC. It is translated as CSASLPGYYGYTF.

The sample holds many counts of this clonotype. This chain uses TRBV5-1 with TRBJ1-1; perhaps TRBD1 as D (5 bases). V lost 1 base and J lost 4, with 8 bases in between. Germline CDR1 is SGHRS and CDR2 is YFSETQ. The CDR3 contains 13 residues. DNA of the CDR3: TGCGCCAGCAGCTTGCCAAGGGGCACTGAAGCTTTCTTT. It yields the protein CASSLPRGTEAFF.

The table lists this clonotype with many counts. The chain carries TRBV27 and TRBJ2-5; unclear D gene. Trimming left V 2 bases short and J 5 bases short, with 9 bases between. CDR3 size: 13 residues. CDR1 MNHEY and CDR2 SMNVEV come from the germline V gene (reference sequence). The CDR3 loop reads CASSLGVVETQYF. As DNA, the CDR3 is TGTGCCAGCAGTTTAGGTGTTGTGGAGACCCAGTACTTC.

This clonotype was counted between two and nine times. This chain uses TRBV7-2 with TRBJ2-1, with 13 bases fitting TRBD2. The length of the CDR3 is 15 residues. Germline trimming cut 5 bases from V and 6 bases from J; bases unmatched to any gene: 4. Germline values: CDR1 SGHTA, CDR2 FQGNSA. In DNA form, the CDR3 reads TGTGCCAGCAGCGAACTAGCGGGGGGGCGCAATGAGCAGTTCTTC. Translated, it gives CASSELAGGRNEQFF.

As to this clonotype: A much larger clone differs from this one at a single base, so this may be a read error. In DNA form, the CDR3 reads TGTGCCAGCAGACTAGGGACAGCGAACACCGGGGAGCTGTCTTTT. The encoded protein is CASRLGTANTGELSF. This chain connects TRBV9 to TRBJ2-2; TRBD1 matches 7 bases. In germline, CDR1 is SGDLS, CDR2 YYNGEE. The CDR3 is made up of 15 amino acids.

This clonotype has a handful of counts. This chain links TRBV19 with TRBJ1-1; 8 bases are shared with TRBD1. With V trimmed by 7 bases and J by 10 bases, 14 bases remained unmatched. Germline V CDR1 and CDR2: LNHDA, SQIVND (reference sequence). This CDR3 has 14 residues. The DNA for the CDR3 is TGTGCCAGTACCGGGACAGGCCTCATGCGGGGAGCTTTCTTT. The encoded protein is CASTGTGLMRGAFF.

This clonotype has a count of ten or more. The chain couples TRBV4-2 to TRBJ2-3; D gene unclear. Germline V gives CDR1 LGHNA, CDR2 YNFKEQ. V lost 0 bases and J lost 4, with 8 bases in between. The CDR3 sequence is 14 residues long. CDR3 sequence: CASSQDWAADTQYF. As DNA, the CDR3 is TGTGCCAGCAGCCAAGATTGGGCCGCAGATACGCAGTATTTT.

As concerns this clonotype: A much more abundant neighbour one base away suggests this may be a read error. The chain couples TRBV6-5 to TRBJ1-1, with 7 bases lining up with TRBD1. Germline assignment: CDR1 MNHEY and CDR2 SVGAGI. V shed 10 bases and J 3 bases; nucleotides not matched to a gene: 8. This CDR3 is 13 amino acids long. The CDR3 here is CANKNTGDTEAFF. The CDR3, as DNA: TGTGCCAACAAAAACACAGGGGACACTGAAGCTTTCTTT.

The CDR3 DNA sequence: TGTGCCAGCAGTCGCGCGGACAGGGGGACCGGGGAGCTGTTTTTT. It encodes CASSRADRGTGELFF. This sequence joins TRBV12-3 or TRBV12-4 and TRBJ2-2; 10 bases map to TRBD1. This CDR3 contains 15 residues. V trimming: 5 bases; J trimming: 5 bases; junction bases outside the gene matches: 5.

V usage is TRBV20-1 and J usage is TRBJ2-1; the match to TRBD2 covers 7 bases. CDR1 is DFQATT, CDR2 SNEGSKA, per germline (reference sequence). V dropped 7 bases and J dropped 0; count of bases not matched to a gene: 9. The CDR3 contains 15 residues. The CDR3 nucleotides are TGCAGTGTAAGGGGAGGGTCGAGCTCCTACAATGAGCAGTTCTTC. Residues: CSVRGGSSSYNEQFF.

The CDR3 spells CASSYYDGSLYGYTF. Here the CDR3 DNA reads TGTGCCAGCAGTTACTACGACGGATCCCTCTATGGCTACACCTTC. V gene TRBV6-2 or TRBV6-3 combines with J gene TRBJ1-2; D unresolved. Trimming took 1 base from V and 4 from J, leaving 13 bases between them. Germline values: CDR1 MNHEY, CDR2 SVGEGT. The length of the CDR3 is 15 residues.

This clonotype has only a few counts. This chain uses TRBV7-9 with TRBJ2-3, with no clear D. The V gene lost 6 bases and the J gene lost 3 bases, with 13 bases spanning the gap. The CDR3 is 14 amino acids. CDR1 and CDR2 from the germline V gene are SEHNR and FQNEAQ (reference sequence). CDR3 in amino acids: CASRPQLGTDTQYF. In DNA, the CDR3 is TGTGCCAGCAGACCACAGTTGGGGACAGATACGCAGTATTTT. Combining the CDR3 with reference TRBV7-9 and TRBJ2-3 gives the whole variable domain DTGVSQNPRHKITKRGQNVTFRCDPISEHNRLYWYRQTLGQGPEFLTYFQNEAQLEKSRLLSDRFSAERPKGSFSTLEIQRTEQGDSAMYLCASRPQLGTDTQYFGPGTRLTVL.

CDR3 protein: CSALDGGYEQYF. CDR3 DNA sequence: TGCAGTGCCCTTGACGGAGGCTACGAGCAGTACTTC. The chain links TRBV20-1 to TRBJ2-7; a weak D match, TRBD2 (5 bases). The CDR3 has 12 amino acids. Germline V CDR1 and CDR2: DFQATT, SNEGSKA (reference sequence). V lost 6 bases and J lost 3, with 12 bases in between.

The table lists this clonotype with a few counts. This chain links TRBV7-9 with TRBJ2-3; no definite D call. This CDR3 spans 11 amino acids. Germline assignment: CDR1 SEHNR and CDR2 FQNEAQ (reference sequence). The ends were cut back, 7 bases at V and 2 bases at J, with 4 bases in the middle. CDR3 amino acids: CASTITDTQYF. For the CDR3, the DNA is TGTGCCAGCACCATCACAGATACGCAGTATTTT.

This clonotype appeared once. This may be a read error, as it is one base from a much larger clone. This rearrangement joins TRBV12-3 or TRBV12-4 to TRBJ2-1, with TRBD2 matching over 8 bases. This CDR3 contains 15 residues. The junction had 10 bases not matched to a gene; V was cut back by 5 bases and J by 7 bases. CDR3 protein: CASSPQTGGGNEQFF. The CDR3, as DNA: TGTGCCAGCAGTCCGCAGACTGGCGGGGGGAATGAGCAGTTCTTC.

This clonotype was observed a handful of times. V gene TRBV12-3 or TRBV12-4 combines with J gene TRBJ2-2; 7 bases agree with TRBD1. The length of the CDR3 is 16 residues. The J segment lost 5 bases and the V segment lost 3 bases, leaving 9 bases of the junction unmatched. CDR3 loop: CASSLRTGVGTGELFF. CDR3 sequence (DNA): TGTGCCAGCAGTTTGCGGACAGGAGTAGGGACCGGGGAGCTGTTTTTT.

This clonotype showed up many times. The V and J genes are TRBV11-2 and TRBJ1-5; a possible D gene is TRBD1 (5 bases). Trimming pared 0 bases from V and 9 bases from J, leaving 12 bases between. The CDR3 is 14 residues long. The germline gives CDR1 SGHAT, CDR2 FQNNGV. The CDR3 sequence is CASSLEGARGPQHF. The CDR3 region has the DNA TGTGCCAGCAGCTTAGAAGGGGCTCGGGGGCCCCAGCATTTT.

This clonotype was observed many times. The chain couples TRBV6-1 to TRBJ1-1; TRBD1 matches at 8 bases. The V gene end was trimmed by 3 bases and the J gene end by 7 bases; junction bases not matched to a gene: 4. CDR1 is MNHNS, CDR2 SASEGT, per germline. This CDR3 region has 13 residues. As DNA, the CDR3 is TGTGCCAGCAGTGACTGGACAGGGATTGAAGCTTTCTTT. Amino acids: CASSDWTGIEAFF.

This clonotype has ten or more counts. The DNA for the CDR3 is TGTGCCATCAGTGGGAATGGGGGTAGAAGCTATGGCTACACCTTC. Its translation: CAISGNGGRSYGYTF. This rearrangement joins TRBV10-3 to TRBJ1-2; D possibly corresponds to TRBD1 (5 bases). This CDR3 spans 15 amino acids. V lost 4 bases and J lost 4, with 16 bases in between. Germline CDR1 ENHRY, CDR2 SYGVKD.

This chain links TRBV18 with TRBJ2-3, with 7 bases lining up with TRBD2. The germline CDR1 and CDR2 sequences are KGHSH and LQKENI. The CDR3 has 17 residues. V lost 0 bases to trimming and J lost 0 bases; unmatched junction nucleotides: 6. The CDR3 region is CASSPPRGSSSTDTQYF. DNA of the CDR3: TGTGCCAGCTCACCACCTCGCGGGAGTTCGAGCACAGATACGCAGTATTTT. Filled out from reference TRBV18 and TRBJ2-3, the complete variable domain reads NAGVMQNPRHLVRRRGQEARLRCSPMKGHSHVYWYRQLPEEGLKFMVYLQKENIIDESGMPKERFSAEFPKEGPSILRIQQVVRGDSAAYFCASSPPRGSSSTDTQYFGPGTRLTVL.

CDR3 coding DNA: TGTGCCAGCAGGGTCACGACATTCGATCATGGCTACACCTTC. The encoded protein is CASRVTTFDHGYTF. This chain links TRBV6-5 with TRBJ1-2; D is ambiguous. CDR1 and CDR2 from the germline V gene are MNHEY and SVGAGI. The CDR3 has 14 amino acids. V was clipped by 6 bases and J by 6 bases, with 17 bases between them.

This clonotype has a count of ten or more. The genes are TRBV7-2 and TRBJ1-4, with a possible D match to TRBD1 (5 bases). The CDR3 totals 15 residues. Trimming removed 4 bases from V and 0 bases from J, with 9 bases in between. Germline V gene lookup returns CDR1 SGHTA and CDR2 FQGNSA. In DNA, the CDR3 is TGTGCCAGCAGCTCCCAGACAGCAACTAATGAAAAACTGTTTTTT. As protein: CASSSQTATNEKLFF.

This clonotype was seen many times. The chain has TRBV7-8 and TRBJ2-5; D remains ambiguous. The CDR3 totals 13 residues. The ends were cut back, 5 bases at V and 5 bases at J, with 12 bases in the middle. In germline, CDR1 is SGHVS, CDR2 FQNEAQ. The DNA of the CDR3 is TGTGCCAGCAGCCCGCCTGCACGGGAGACCCAGTACTTC. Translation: CASSPPARETQYF.

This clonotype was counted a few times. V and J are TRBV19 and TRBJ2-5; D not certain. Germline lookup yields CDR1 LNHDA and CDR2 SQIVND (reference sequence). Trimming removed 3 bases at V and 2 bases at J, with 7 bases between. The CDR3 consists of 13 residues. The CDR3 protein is CASSIGSQETQYF. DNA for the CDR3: TGTGCCAGTAGTATTGGCAGTCAAGAGACCCAGTACTTC.

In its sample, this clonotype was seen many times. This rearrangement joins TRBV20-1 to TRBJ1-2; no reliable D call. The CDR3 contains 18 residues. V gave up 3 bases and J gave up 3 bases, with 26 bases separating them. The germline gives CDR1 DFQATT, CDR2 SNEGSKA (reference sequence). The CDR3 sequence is CSASGAGIKSPLHYGYTF. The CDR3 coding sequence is TGCAGTGCTAGTGGTGCCGGGATAAAAAGTCCCCTTCACTATGGCTACACCTTC.

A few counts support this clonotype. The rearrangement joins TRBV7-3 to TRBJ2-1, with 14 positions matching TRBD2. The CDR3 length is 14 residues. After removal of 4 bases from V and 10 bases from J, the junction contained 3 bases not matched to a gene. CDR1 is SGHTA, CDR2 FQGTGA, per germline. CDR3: CASSSGLAGDEQFF. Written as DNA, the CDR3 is TGTGCCAGCAGCTCGGGACTAGCGGGGGACGAGCAGTTCTTC.

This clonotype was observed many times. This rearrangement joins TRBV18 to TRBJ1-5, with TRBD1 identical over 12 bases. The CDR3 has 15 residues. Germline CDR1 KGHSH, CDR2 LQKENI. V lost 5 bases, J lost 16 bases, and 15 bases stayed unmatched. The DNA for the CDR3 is TGTGCCAGCTCAGACACCGGGACAGGGGGCCAGTGGATTCATTTT. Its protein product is CASSDTGTGGQWIHF.

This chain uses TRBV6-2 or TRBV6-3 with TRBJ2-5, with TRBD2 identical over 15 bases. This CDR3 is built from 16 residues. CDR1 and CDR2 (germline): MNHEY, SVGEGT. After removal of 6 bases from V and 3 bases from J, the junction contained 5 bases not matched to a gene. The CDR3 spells CASRQGLAGGEETQYF. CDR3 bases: TGTGCCAGCAGACAGGGACTAGCGGGGGGAGAAGAGACCCAGTACTTC.